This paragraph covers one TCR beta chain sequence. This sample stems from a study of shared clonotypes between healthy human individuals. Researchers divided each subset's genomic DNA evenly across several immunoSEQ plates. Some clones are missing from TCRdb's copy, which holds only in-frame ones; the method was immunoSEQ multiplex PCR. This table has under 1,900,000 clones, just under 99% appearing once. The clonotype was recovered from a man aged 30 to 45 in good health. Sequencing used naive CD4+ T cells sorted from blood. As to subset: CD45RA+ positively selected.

CDR3 in amino acids: CASSLAGDTYEQYF. For the CDR3, the DNA is TGTGCCAGCAGTTTGGCAGGGGATACCTACGAGCAGTACTTC. V gene TRBV28 combines with J gene TRBJ2-7, with TRBD1 as a possible D gene (6 bases). Looked up from germline, CDR1 is MDHEN and CDR2 is SYDVKM. The CDR3 sequence is 14 residues long. V shed 3 bases and J shed 2 bases, with 11 bases lying between them. Based on the CDR3 plus reference TRBV28 and TRBJ2-7, the full variable domain is DVKVTQSSRYLVKRTGEKVFLECVQDMDHENMFWYRQDPGLGLRLIYFSYDVKMKEKGDIPEGYSVSREKKERFSLILESASTNQTSMYLCASSLAGDTYEQYFGPGTRLTVT.